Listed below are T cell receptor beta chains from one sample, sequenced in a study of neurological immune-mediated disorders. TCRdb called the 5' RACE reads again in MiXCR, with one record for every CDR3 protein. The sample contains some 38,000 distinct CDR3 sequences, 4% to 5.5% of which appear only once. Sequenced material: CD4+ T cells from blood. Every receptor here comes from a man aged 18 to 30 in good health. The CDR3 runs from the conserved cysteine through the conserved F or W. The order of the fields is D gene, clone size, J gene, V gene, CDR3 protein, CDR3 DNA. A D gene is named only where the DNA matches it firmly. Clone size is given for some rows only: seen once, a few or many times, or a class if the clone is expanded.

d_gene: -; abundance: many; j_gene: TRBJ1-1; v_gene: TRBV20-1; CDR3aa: CSPLRGHTEAFF; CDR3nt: TGCAGCCCCTTAAGGGGACACACTGAAGCTTTCTTT
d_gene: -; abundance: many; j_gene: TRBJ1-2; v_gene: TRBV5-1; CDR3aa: CASSLEGGYTF; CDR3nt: TGCGCCAGCAGCTTGGAGGGTGGCTACACCTTC
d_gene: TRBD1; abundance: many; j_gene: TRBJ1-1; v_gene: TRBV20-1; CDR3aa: CSATDDPGQITEAFF; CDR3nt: TGCAGTGCTACTGACGATCCGGGACAGATAACTGAAGCTTTCTTT
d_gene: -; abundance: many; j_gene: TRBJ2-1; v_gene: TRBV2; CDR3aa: CASSLNRDWQFF; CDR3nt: TGTGCCAGCAGTCTAAATCGGGACTGGCAGTTCTTC
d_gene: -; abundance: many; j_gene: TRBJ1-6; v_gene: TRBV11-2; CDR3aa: CASRTTGQRSPLHF; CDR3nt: TGTGCCAGCAGAACAACGGGGCAACGGTCACCCCTCCACTTT
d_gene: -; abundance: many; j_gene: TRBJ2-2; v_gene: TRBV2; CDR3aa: CASSATGRELFF; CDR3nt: TGTGCCAGCAGTGCTACAGGGAGGGAGCTGTTTTTT
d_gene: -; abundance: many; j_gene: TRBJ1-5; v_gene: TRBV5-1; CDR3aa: CASSFGSGGVEEPQHF; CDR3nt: TGCGCCAGCAGCTTTGGGTCAGGCGGCGTTGAGGAGCCCCAGCATTTT
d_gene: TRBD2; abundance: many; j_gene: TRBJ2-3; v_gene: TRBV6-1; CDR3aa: CASSDGGTRITQYF; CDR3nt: TGTGCCAGCAGTGACGGGGGGACTAGAATCACGCAGTATTTT
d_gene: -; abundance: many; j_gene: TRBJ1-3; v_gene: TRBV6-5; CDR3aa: CASSSTEFSGNTIYF; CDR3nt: TGTGCCAGCAGTTCTACAGAGTTCTCTGGAAACACCATATATTTT
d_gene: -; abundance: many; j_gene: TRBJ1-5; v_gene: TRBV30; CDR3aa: CAWSVLKGPGQPQHF; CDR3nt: TGTGCCTGGAGTGTCTTGAAGGGGCCCGGCCAGCCCCAGCATTTT
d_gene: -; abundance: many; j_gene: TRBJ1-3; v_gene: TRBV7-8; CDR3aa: CASSPLGSGNTIYF; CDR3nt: TGTGCCAGCAGCCCCCTTGGTTCTGGAAACACCATATATTTT
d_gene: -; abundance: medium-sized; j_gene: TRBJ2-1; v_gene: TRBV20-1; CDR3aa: CSTGTAGEQFF; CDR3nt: TGCAGTACCGGGACTGCCGGCGAGCAGTTCTTC
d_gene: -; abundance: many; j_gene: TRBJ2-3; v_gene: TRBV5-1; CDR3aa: CASSLGQRTDTQYF; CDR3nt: TGCGCCAGCAGCTTGGGACAGCGCACAGATACGCAGTATTTT
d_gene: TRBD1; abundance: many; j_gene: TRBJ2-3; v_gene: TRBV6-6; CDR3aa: CASSLPQGSTDTQYF; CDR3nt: TGTGCCAGCAGTTTGCCACAGGGGAGCACAGATACGCAGTATTTT
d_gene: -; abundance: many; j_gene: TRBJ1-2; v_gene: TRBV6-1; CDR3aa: CASSASQTNYGYTF; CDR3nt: TGTGCCAGCAGCGCCTCTCAGACAAACTATGGCTACACCTTC
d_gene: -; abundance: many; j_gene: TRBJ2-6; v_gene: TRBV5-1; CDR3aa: CASSLGWGANVLTF; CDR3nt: TGCGCCAGCAGCCTAGGATGGGGGGCCAACGTCCTGACTTTC
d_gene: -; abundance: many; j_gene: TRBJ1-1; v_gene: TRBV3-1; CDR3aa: CASSQRRSYTEAFF; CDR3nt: TGTGCCAGCAGCCAACGGAGGTCATACACTGAAGCTTTCTTT
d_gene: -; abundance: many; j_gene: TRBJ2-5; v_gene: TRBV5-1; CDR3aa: CASSFQGEETQYF; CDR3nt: TGCGCCAGCAGCTTTCAGGGAGAAGAGACCCAGTACTTC
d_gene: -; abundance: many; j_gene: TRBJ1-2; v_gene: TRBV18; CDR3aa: CASSPRVMGYGYTF; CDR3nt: TGTGCCAGCTCACCACGGGTAATGGGCTATGGCTACACCTTC
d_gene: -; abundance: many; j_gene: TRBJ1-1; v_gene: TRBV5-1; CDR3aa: CASSPDVGASEAFF; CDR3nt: TGCGCCAGCAGCCCGGACGTAGGGGCAAGTGAAGCTTTCTTT
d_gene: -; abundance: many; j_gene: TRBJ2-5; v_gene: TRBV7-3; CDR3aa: CASSPNGQSQETQYF; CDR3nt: TGTGCCAGCAGCCCCAACGGACAGTCTCAAGAGACCCAGTACTTC
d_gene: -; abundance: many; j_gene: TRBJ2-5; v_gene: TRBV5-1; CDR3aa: CASSSGETQYF; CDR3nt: TGCGCCAGCAGCTCTGGGGAGACCCAGTACTTC
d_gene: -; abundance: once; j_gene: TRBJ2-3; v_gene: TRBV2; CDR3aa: CASSDQGGDTQYF; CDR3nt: TGTGCCAGCAGTGATCAAGGGGGAGATACGCAGTATTTT
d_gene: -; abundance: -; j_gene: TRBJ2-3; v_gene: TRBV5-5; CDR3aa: CASSRQGGGGTDTQYF; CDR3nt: TGTGCCAGCAGCCGCCAGGGTGGGGGCGGCACAGATACGCAGTATTTT
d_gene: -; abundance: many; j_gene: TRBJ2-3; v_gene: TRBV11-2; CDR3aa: CASSPPDTDTQYF; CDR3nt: TGTGCCAGCAGCCCGCCAGATACAGATACGCAGTATTTT
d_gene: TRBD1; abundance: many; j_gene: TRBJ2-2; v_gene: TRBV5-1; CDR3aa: CASSLDRGSTGELFF; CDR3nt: TGCGCCAGCAGCTTGGACAGGGGCAGCACCGGGGAGCTGTTTTTT
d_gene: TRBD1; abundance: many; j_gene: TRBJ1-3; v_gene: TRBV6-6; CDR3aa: CASSYITGDSSGNTIYF; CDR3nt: TGTGCCAGCAGTTACATTACAGGGGACAGCTCTGGAAACACCATATATTTT
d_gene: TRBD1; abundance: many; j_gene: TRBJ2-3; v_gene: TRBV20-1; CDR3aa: CSARRASRGDTQYF; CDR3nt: TGCAGTGCTAGGAGGGCTAGCAGGGGGGATACGCAGTATTTT
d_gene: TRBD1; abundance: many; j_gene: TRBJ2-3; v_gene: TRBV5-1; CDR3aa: CASSRDRGSGDTQYF; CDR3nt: TGCGCCAGCAGCCGGGACAGGGGGTCAGGAGATACGCAGTATTTT
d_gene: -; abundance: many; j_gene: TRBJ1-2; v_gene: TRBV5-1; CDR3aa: CASSLDVEGYTF; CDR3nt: TGCGCCAGCAGCTTGGATGTGGAGGGCTACACCTTC
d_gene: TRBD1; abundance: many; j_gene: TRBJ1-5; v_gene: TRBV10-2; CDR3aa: CASTGQEIQPQHF; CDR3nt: TGCGCCAGCACGGGACAGGAAATCCAGCCCCAGCATTTT
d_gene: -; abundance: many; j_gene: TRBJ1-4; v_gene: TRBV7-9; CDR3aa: CASSPHGEKLFF; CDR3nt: TGTGCCAGCAGCCCCCATGGGGAAAAACTGTTTTTT
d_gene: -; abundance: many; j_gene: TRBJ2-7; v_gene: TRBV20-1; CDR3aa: CSAELRGGEHSYEQYF; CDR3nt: TGCAGTGCCGAATTAAGGGGTGGGGAACACTCCTACGAGCAGTACTTC
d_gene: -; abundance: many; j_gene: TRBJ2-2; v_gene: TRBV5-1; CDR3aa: CASSSGLSRAGELFF; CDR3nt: TGCGCCAGCAGCTCCGGACTGTCACGAGCCGGGGAGCTGTTTTTT
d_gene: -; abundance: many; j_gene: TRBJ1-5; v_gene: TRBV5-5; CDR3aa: CASSLRDNQPQHF; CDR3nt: TGTGCCAGCAGCCTCCGGGACAATCAGCCCCAGCATTTT
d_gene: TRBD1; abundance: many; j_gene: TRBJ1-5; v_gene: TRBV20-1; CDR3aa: CSASPTADRGYQPQHF; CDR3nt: TGCAGTGCTAGCCCTACTGCGGACAGGGGATATCAGCCCCAGCATTTT
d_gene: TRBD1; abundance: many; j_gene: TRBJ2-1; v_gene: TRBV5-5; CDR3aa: CASSLAGQGFSYNEQFF; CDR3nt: TGTGCCAGCAGCTTGGCGGGACAGGGGTTCTCCTACAATGAGCAGTTCTTC
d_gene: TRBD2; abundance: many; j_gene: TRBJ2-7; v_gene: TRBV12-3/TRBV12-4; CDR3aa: CASRLTSGGGEQYF; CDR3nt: TGTGCCAGCAGACTAACTAGCGGGGGCGGCGAGCAGTACTTC
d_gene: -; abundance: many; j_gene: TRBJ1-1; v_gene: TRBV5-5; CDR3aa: CASSVLVGTEAFF; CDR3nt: TGTGCCAGCAGCGTACTAGTCGGCACTGAAGCTTTCTTT
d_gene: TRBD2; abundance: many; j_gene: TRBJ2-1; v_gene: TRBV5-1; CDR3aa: CASSLRASRGTSLSEQFF; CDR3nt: TGCGCCAGCAGCTTGAGGGCCTCGAGGGGGACTAGCTTAAGTGAGCAGTTCTTC
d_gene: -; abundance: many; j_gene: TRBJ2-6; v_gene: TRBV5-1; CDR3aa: CASSPKTVYSGANVLTF; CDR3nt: TGCGCCAGCAGCCCCAAAACCGTATACTCTGGGGCCAACGTCCTGACTTTC
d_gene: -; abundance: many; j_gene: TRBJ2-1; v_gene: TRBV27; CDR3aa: CASSGGDRLKNEQFF; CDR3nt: TGTGCCAGCAGTGGGGGGGACAGGTTAAAAAATGAGCAGTTCTTC
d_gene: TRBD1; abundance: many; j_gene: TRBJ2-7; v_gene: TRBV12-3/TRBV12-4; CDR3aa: CASHKGRGLLYEQYF; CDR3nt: TGTGCCAGCCACAAAGGCAGGGGGCTCCTCTACGAGCAGTACTTC
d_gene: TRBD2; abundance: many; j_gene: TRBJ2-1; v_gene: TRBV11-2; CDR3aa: CASSSRAGGSNEQFF; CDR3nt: TGTGCCAGCAGCTCGAGAGCGGGGGGTTCCAATGAGCAGTTCTTC
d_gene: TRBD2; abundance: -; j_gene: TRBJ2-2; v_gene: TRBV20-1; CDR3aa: CSASYSGVAGGELFF; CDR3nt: TGCAGTGCTAGTTACAGCGGGGTGGCGGGCGGGGAGCTGTTTTTT
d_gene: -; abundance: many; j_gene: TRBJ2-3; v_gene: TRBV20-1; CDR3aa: CSASLGEDTQYF; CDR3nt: TGCAGTGCTAGCCTTGGGGAAGATACGCAGTATTTT
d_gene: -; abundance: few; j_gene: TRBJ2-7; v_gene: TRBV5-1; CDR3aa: CASSSTSTYEQYF; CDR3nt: TGCGCCAGCAGCTCGACTAGTACCTACGAGCAGTACTTC
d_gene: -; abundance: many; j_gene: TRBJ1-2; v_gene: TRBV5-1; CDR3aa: CASSLRFNYGYTF; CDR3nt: TGCGCCAGCAGCTTGCGGTTTAACTATGGCTACACCTTC
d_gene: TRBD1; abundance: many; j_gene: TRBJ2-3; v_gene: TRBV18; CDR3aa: CASSRQGPDTQYF; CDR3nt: TGTGCCAGCTCACGACAGGGACCAGATACGCAGTATTTT
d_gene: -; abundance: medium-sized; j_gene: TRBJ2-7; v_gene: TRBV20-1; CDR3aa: CSANRDYEQYF; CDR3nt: TGCAGTGCAAACAGAGATTACGAGCAGTACTTC
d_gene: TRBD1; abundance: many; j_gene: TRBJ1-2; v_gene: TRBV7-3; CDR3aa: CASSLGTGGNDGYTF; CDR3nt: TGTGCCAGCAGCTTGGGGACAGGAGGAAATGATGGCTACACCTTC
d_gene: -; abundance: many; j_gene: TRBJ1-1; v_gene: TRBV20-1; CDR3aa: CSARAIDRSGLMNTEAFF; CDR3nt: TGCAGTGCTAGAGCCATTGACAGGTCGGGGTTGATGAACACTGAAGCTTTCTTT
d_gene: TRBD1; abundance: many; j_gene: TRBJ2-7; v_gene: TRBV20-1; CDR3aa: CSAREEPTGADYEQYF; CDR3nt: TGCAGTGCTAGGGAGGAACCCACAGGGGCAGACTACGAGCAGTACTTC